These 25 T cell receptor beta chains were sequenced from one sample in a study of regulatory T cells in long-lasting Graves disease. Arm-PCR of CDR3 regions and iRepertoire HTBI primers were the basis on which TCR beta libraries were built. TCRdb analysed the multiplex PCR reads with MiXCR anew, one entry per CDR3 protein. The sample lists around 500,000 distinct CDR3 sequences; roughly a sixth were seen once. The time point: newly diagnosed GD, antithyroid drugs for less than 3 months. PBMCs were the source of the RNA used for TCR sequencing. This sample also belongs to another study, concerning T cells in Graves' hyperthyroidism and ophthalmopathy.

The starting material was peripheral blood mononuclear cells (PBMCs), obtained at new diagnosis, from a patient treated with antithyroid drugs. The receptors shown here come from a middle-aged woman with Graves disease.

The CDR3 spells CASGGDRVYEQYF. The DNA for the CDR3 is TGTGCCAGCGGGGGGGACAGAGTCTACGAGCAGTACTTC. The chain joins TRBV6-1 to TRBJ2-7; either TRBD1 or TRBD2 may supply D (7 bases each). Per germline, CDR1 MNHNS and CDR2 SASEGT. V gave up 8 bases and J gave up 3 bases, with 14 bases separating them. This CDR3 comprises 13 residues.

The chain links TRBV20-1 to TRBJ2-2, with 8 nucleotides matching TRBD1. Germline CDR1 is DFQATT and CDR2 is SNEGSKA (reference sequence). The CDR3 has 14 amino acids. V trimming: 4 bases; J trimming: 4 bases; junction bases outside the gene matches: 5. As DNA, the CDR3 is TGCAGTGCTACCCAGGGGGCAGTCACCGGGGAGCTGTTTTTT. It translates to CSATQGAVTGELFF.

This clonotype occurred many times. The chain uses TRBV29-1 and TRBJ1-2; 7 nucleotides align to TRBD1. Per germline, CDR1 SQVTM and CDR2 ANQGSEA. V dropped 3 bases and J dropped 6; count of bases not matched to a gene: 7. This CDR3 is 13 amino acids long. CDR3 region: CSVDRGLGDGYTF. As DNA, the CDR3 is TGCAGCGTTGATAGGGGGCTGGGAGATGGCTACACCTTC.

The chain carries TRBV7-2 and TRBJ2-2; 9 bases align to TRBD2. Germline V gene data show CDR1 as SGHTA and CDR2 as FQGNSA. J gave up 4 bases and V 5 bases, and 5 bases lay outside the gene matches. The CDR3 loop spans 15 amino acids. CDR3 coding DNA: TGTGCCAGCAGCCTGACTAGCGGACTCACCGGGGAGCTGTTTTTT. Its protein product is CASSLTSGLTGELFF.

This clonotype has at least ten counts. The gene calls are TRBV27 and TRBJ1-1; 9 nucleotides agree with TRBD1. Germline-derived CDR1 and CDR2 are MNHEY and SMNVEV (reference sequence). J gave up 0 bases and V 7 bases, and 3 bases lay outside the gene matches. CDR3 size: 14 residues. CDR3 in amino acids: CASMDRGLNTEAFF. For the CDR3, the DNA is TGTGCCAGCATGGACAGGGGATTGAACACTGAAGCTTTCTTT.

Regarding this clonotype: This could be a read error, since a much larger clone is one nucleotide away. This sequence joins TRBV28 and TRBJ2-1; TRBD2 is a possible D gene (5 bases). Germline values: CDR1 MDHEN, CDR2 SYDVKM. Trimming shortened V by 10 bases and J by 10 bases, and 14 bases separated the two germline ends. The CDR3 contains 11 residues. CDR3 protein: CANDFRGEQFF. Here the CDR3 DNA reads TGTGCCAACGATTTTCGGGGAGAGCAGTTCTTC.

This chain links TRBV6-1 with TRBJ2-7; D is possibly TRBD1 (6 bases). Germline CDR1 MNHNS, CDR2 SASEGT. The CDR3 extends over 14 amino acids. With 2 bases removed from V and 3 bases from J, the gap between germline ends came to 11 bases. DNA for the CDR3: TGTGCCAGCAGTGAATACAGGGTGGGCTACGAGCAGTACTTC. It translates to CASSEYRVGYEQYF.

The chain joins TRBV3-1 to TRBJ2-3; perhaps D is TRBD1 or TRBD2 (6 bases each). Germline V gives CDR1 LGHDT, CDR2 YNNKEL (reference sequence). This CDR3 comprises 18 residues. V lost 0 bases and J 6 bases, leaving 22 bases between the germline ends. DNA for the CDR3: TGTGCCAGCAGCCAAGACTATAAAAGCTATAGGGGGGAGGATACGCAGTATTTT. Amino acids: CASSQDYKSYRGEDTQYF.

There are a few counts of this clonotype. This chain joins TRBV10-2 and TRBJ1-1, with D hard to call. Trimming took 8 bases from V and 1 from J, leaving 14 bases between them. The CDR3 contains 14 residues. In germline, CDR1 is WSHSY, CDR2 SAAADI. CDR3 bases: TGCGCCAGCCTACAAGGGAGCGGGAACACTGAAGCTTTCTTT. Its protein is CASLQGSGNTEAFF.

This clonotype was counted many times. The chain recombines TRBV3-1 with TRBJ1-2; D may be TRBD1 (5 bases). V was shortened by 4 bases and J by 4 bases, with 7 bases between the two germline ends. The CDR3 has 12 residues. Germline V gives CDR1 LGHDT, CDR2 YNNKEL (reference sequence). The CDR3 is CASSRQSYGYTF. CDR3 nucleotides: TGTGCCAGCAGCCGACAGTCCTATGGCTACACCTTC.

This clonotype was seen only a few times. The chain couples TRBV19 to TRBJ2-2, with 8 bases matching TRBD1. The V gene end was trimmed by 7 bases and the J gene end by 7 bases; junction bases not matched to a gene: 8. The CDR3 contains 14 residues. CDR1 is LNHDA, CDR2 SQIVND, per germline (reference sequence). The CDR3 coding sequence is TGTGCCAGTACCCCCCAGGGGGCGGTCGGGGAGCTGTTTTTT. This codes for CASTPQGAVGELFF. The complete variable domain, with remaining parts taken from reference TRBV19 and TRBJ2-2, reads DGGITQSPKYLFRKEGQNVTLSCEQNLNHDAMYWYRQDPGQGLRLIYYSQIVNDFQKGDIAEGYSVSREKKESFPLTVTSAQKNPTAFYLCASTPQGAVGELFFGEGSRLTVL.

The chain uses TRBV19 and TRBJ2-1; perhaps TRBD1 as D (5 bases). Germline-derived CDR1 and CDR2 are LNHDA and SQIVND (reference sequence). This CDR3 contains 13 residues. Trimming left V 7 bases short and J 5 bases short, with 12 bases between. CDR3 DNA sequence: TGTGCCAGTAATAAGGACACCCACAATGAGCAGTTCTTC. This encodes CASNKDTHNEQFF.

This clonotype was counted ten times or more. The chain links TRBV7-9 to TRBJ2-3; TRBD2 matches 8 bases. The germline V gene encodes CDR1 SEHNR and CDR2 FQNEAQ (reference sequence). The V gene end was trimmed by 5 bases and the J gene end by 0 bases; junction bases not matched to a gene: 4. This CDR3 is 15 amino acids long. The CDR3 region has the DNA TGTGCCAGCAGCCTCAGCGGGGGCAGCACAGATACGCAGTATTTT. Encoded protein: CASSLSGGSTDTQYF.

The chain links TRBV30 to TRBJ1-2; D might be TRBD1 (5 bases). CDR3 length: 14 amino acids. The ends were cut back, 0 bases at V and 7 bases at J, with 15 bases in the middle. In germline, CDR1 is GTSNPN, CDR2 SVGIG (reference sequence). CDR3 sequence (DNA): TGTGCCTGGAGTGTATCGGGGGTACTTAGTGGCTACACCTTC. It codes for CAWSVSGVLSGYTF.

This clonotype was seen at least ten times. This chain connects TRBV6-1 to TRBJ1-2, with D possibly being TRBD1 (5 bases). Trimming took off 6 bases at V and 8 bases at J, with 16 bases between the two ends. The length of the CDR3 is 13 residues. Looked up from germline, CDR1 is MNHNS and CDR2 is SASEGT. This CDR3 reads CASRARVLVGYTF. The CDR3, as DNA: TGTGCCAGCAGAGCCAGGGTATTGGTCGGCTACACCTTC.

This clonotype was seen repeatedly, ten times or more. The chain joins TRBV10-3 to TRBJ1-5; 9 nucleotides line up with TRBD1. Germline CDR1 is ENHRY and CDR2 is SYGVKD. The V and J ends lost 4 bases and 4 bases, in that order; junction bases with no gene match: 17. There are 19 residues in the CDR3. CDR3 loop: CAISASVDRQGEWNQPQHF. CDR3 DNA sequence: TGTGCCATCAGTGCCTCAGTCGATCGACAGGGGGAATGGAATCAGCCCCAGCATTTT.

The CDR3 coding sequence is TGCAGTGCTAGAGAGGGGAGTCGCCTAGCGGTCTCCTACGAGCAGTACTTC. Protein sequence: CSAREGSRLAVSYEQYF. This rearrangement joins TRBV20-1 to TRBJ2-7; 7 positions match TRBD2. The junction had 11 bases not matched to a gene; V was cut back by 0 bases and J by 0 bases. This CDR3 comprises 17 residues. The germline V gene has CDR1 DFQATT and CDR2 SNEGSKA (reference sequence).

This sequence joins TRBV10-1 and TRBJ1-4; TRBD1 might be the D (5 bases). Trimming removed 3 bases from V and 7 bases from J, with 12 bases in between. The length of the CDR3 is 14 residues. From germline, CDR1 is WNHNN and CDR2 SYGVQD (reference sequence). The CDR3 DNA reads as TGCGCCAGCAGTGAAAGACCTCAGGGTGAAAAACTGTTTTTT. This codes for CASSERPQGEKLFF.

The gene calls are TRBV6-5 and TRBJ1-2, with D uncertain. CDR1 MNHEY and CDR2 SVGAGI come from the germline V gene. V dropped 0 bases and J dropped 1 base, with 12 bases sitting between them. This CDR3 is 16 amino acids long. This CDR3 reads CASSYSPGGDNYGYTF. The CDR3 DNA follows: TGTGCCAGCAGTTACTCCCCGGGAGGAGATAACTATGGCTACACCTTC.

The chain employs TRBV7-2 and TRBJ2-1, with 8 bases fitting TRBD2. Germline trimming cut 5 bases from V and 5 bases from J; bases unmatched to any gene: 5. Germline assignment: CDR1 SGHTA and CDR2 FQGNSA. The CDR3 consists of 14 residues. In DNA form, the CDR3 reads TGTGCCAGCAGCCCGACTAGCGCCAACAATGAGCAGTTCTTC. This sequence encodes CASSPTSANNEQFF.

The chain couples TRBV12-3 or TRBV12-4 to TRBJ2-1, with a tentative D call TRBD1 (6 bases). The CDR3 has 14 residues. Deletions cut 5 bases from V and 2 bases from J, with 10 bases between. Here the CDR3 DNA reads TGTGCCAGCAGTCGGACAGTTGCCTACAATGAGCAGTTCTTC. Protein sequence: CASSRTVAYNEQFF.

This clonotype was observed at least ten times. This chain joins TRBV18 and TRBJ1-1; tentative D call: TRBD1 (6 bases). Trimming took off 0 bases at V and 4 bases at J, with 9 bases between the two ends. Germline-derived CDR1 and CDR2 are KGHSH and LQKENI. The CDR3 is made up of 14 amino acids. DNA of the CDR3: TGTGCCAGCTCACCACCGCTGACAGGCACTGAAGCTTTCTTT. Residues: CASSPPLTGTEAFF.

The V call is TRBV5-6, the J call TRBJ2-7; 7 bases agree with TRBD1. Trimming at V came to 3 bases and at J to 2 bases, leaving 2 bases not matched to a gene. CDR3 size: 13 residues. CDR1 and CDR2 from the germline V gene are SGHDT and YYEEEE. CDR3 in amino acids: CASSSTGPYEQYF. The CDR3 DNA is TGTGCCAGCAGCTCGACAGGGCCCTACGAGCAGTACTTC.

This clonotype was seen a handful of times. The chain joins TRBV6-1 to TRBJ1-1; 9 bases fit TRBD1. The ends lost 4 bases at V and 6 bases at J; junction bases unmatched: 6. Germline V gene sequence: CDR1 MNHNS, CDR2 SASEGT. CDR3 length: 14 residues. For the CDR3, the DNA is TGTGCCAGCAGTGTGGGACAGGGAGGGCCTGAAGCTTTCTTT. Its translation: CASSVGQGGPEAFF.

The V gene is TRBV11-3, the J gene TRBJ2-2; TRBD2 matches at 8 bases. V lost 4 bases, J lost 2 bases, and 3 bases stayed unmatched. CDR1 is SGHNT and CDR2 is YENEEA in the germline V gene. There are 15 residues in the CDR3. Here the CDR3 DNA reads TGTGCCAGCAGCTCCGGGACTAGAAACACCGGGGAGCTGTTTTTT. This gives the protein CASSSGTRNTGELFF.